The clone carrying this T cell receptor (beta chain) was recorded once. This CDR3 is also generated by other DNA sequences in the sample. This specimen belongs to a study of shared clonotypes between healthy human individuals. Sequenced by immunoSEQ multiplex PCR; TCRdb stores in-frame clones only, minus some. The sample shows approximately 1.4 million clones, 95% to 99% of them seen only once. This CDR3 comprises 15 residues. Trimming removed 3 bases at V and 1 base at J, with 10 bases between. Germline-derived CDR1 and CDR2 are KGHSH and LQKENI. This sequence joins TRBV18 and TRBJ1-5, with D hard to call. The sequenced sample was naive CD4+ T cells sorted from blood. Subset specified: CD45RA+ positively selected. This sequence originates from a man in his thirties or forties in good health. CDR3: CASSPEGGSNQPQHF. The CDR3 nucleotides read TGTGCCAGCTCACCCGAAGGAGGGAGCAATCAGCCCCAGCATTTT.